The 28 T cell receptor beta chains listed next were all sequenced from one sample in a study of cytomegalovirus exposure and HLA in healthy donors (TCRdb year 2017). Receptor amplification or capture employed the immunoSEQ multiplex PCR assay. For the multiplex PCR, a mixture combining 60 forward primers for TCR Vbeta segments and 13 reverse primers for TCR Jbeta segments was used. TCRdb took over this immuneACCESS table, retaining in-frame rearrangements with V and J assigned. Such tables are incomplete; in checked studies, under half of the missing clones stem from an unresolved V gene, and the remainder is unexplained. The sample profile shows approximately 190,000 clones; about 81% of them were found once. The ten largest clones capture about 0.78% of the sample. Sample: PBMCs. These receptors were obtained from a woman between 18 and 29 years old in good health and CMV-seronegative.

This clone is a singleton in its sample. The V and J genes are TRBV27 and TRBJ2-1; 7 nucleotides agree with TRBD2. The J segment lost 3 bases and the V segment lost 1 base, leaving 6 bases of the junction unmatched. Germline loops: CDR1 MNHEY, CDR2 SMNVEV (reference sequence). The length of the CDR3 is 16 residues. The CDR3 DNA reads TGTGCCAGCAGTTTATTCAGAGCGGGAAACTACAATGAGCAGTTCTTC. Residues: CASSLFRAGNYNEQFF.

The chain joins TRBV5-1 to TRBJ2-7; TRBD1 matches 7 bases. V lost 0 bases, J lost 9 bases, and 0 bases stayed unmatched. Germline CDR1 is SGHRS and CDR2 is YFSETQ. This CDR3 is 11 amino acids long. CDR3 DNA: TGCGCCAGCAGCTTGGAGGGGGCGCAGTACTTC. Residues: CASSLEGAQYF.

The chain employs TRBV19 and TRBJ2-7; the match to TRBD1 covers 8 bases. The CDR3 is made up of 15 amino acids. With 5 bases clipped from V and 6 bases from J, the junction kept 12 bases outside the gene matches. The germline CDR1 and CDR2 sequences are LNHDA and SQIVND (reference sequence). The CDR3 nucleotides are TGTGCCAGTAGTGCAATGGGACAGGCCAGCCTCGAGCAGTACTTC. This encodes CASSAMGQASLEQYF.

About this clone itself: The junction departs from the called germline gene at one end, perhaps through a read error. V and J are TRBV19 and TRBJ2-5; D is perhaps TRBD1 (5 bases). Looked up from germline, CDR1 is LNHDA and CDR2 is SQIVND (reference sequence). The CDR3 consists of 12 residues. The CDR3 nucleotides are TGTGCCAGTAGTGACAGCCAAGAGGCCCAGTACTTC. It yields the protein CASSDSQEAQYF.

The genes are TRBV9 and TRBJ1-4, with unresolved D. Germline lookup yields CDR1 SGDLS and CDR2 YYNGEE. The V gene lost 0 bases and the J gene lost 8 bases, with 8 bases spanning the gap. The CDR3 spans 13 residues. CDR3 sequence (DNA): TGTGCCAGCAGCGTAGGGGCCTCGGAAAAACTGTTTTTT. Its protein is CASSVGASEKLFF.

The chain uses TRBV15 and TRBJ2-5, with TRBD1 matching 12 bases. CDR1 LNHNV and CDR2 YYDKDF come from the germline V gene (reference sequence). V was pared by 8 bases and J by 5 bases, with 6 bases of the junction left unmatched. There are 14 residues in the CDR3. DNA for the CDR3: TGTGCCACCGGCCGGGACAGGGGGCCGGAGACCCAGTACTTC. The encoded protein is CATGRDRGPETQYF.

This clone turned up a few times. V usage is TRBV27 and J usage is TRBJ2-7; TRBD1 matches 10 bases. The V and J ends lost 2 bases and 3 bases, in that order; junction bases with no gene match: 4. Germline-derived CDR1 and CDR2 are MNHEY and SMNVEV (reference sequence). The CDR3 has 15 residues. In nucleotides, the CDR3 is TGTGCCAGCAGTTTAAAAAGGACAGGGGGCTACGAGCAGTACTTC. Residues: CASSLKRTGGYEQYF.

The V call is TRBV11-2, the J call TRBJ1-2; D remains unclear. CDR1 and CDR2 from the germline V gene are SGHAT and FQNNGV. V lost 0 bases to trimming and J lost 1 base, with 15 bases between them. This CDR3 is 17 amino acids long. The CDR3 DNA sequence: TGTGCCAGCAGCTTAGATGGCCTCAGTCCCTTTAACTATGGCTACACCTTC. Its protein product is CASSLDGLSPFNYGYTF.

The chain joins TRBV30 to TRBJ1-1; D call uncertain. CDR1 and CDR2 (germline): GTSNPN, SVGIG (reference sequence). The CDR3 runs 13 residues. Trimming cost V 2 bases and J 0 bases, with 7 bases left between them. This chain's CDR3 is CAWSRGVNTEAFF. CDR3 in DNA: TGTGCCTGGAGTCGTGGAGTGAACACTGAAGCTTTCTTT.

This chain links TRBV6-1 with TRBJ1-3; TRBD1 is a possible D gene (5 bases). V was trimmed by 1 base and J by 0 bases, leaving 13 bases between them. CDR1 is MNHNS and CDR2 is SASEGT in the germline V gene. The CDR3 totals 17 residues. The CDR3 reads CASSEDPARVSGNTIYF. CDR3 sequence (DNA): TGTGCCAGCAGTGAAGACCCCGCCAGGGTCTCTGGAAACACCATATATTTT.

This rearrangement joins TRBV7-3 to TRBJ2-3, with TRBD2 matching 12 bases. The CDR3 is 14 amino acids. Germline lookup yields CDR1 SGHTA and CDR2 FQGTGA. Trimming cost V 7 bases and J 5 bases; bases outside gene matches: 4. CDR3 sequence (DNA): TGTGCCAGCACGCCGGGACTAGCGGGAGATACGCAGTATTTT. This gives the protein CASTPGLAGDTQYF.

Note on this clone: A read error may account for a junction end that differs from germline. The chain combines TRBV7-9 with TRBJ2-3; D remains ambiguous. This CDR3 comprises 12 residues. Germline loops: CDR1 SEHNR, CDR2 FQNEAQ (reference sequence). CDR3 DNA: TGTTCCAGCAGCTCCGGTTTGGTAACGCAGTATTTT. Translating gives CSSSSGLVTQYF.

V and J are TRBV30 and TRBJ2-3; D is unresolved. In germline, CDR1 is GTSNPN, CDR2 SVGIG (reference sequence). This CDR3 is built from 10 residues. V was clipped by 3 bases and J by 5 bases, with 3 bases between them. CDR3 nucleotide sequence: TGTGCCTGGAGGAGAGATACGCAGTATTTT. This translates into CAWRRDTQYF.

The count of this clone is one. The chain couples TRBV30 to TRBJ2-7, with D tentatively TRBD2 (6 bases). Germline V gene data show CDR1 as GTSNPN and CDR2 as SVGIG (reference sequence). Trimming removed 6 bases from V and 7 bases from J, with 13 bases in between. The CDR3 has 11 residues. In DNA form, the CDR3 reads TGTGCCTGTGTGCGGGATTTTGAGCAGTACTTC. This encodes CACVRDFEQYF.

The chain carries TRBV7-9 and TRBJ2-1; a weak D match, TRBD1 (5 bases). The length of the CDR3 is 13 residues. Germline V gene data show CDR1 as SEHNR and CDR2 as FQNEAQ (reference sequence). Trimming removed 5 bases from V and 4 bases from J, with 9 bases in between. The CDR3 is CASSPTGYNEQFF. DNA for the CDR3: TGTGCCAGCAGCCCAACAGGTTACAATGAGCAGTTCTTC.

V is TRBV5-1 and J is TRBJ2-7; D not resolved. CDR1 is SGHRS and CDR2 is YFSETQ in the germline V gene. There are 15 residues in the CDR3. Trimming removed 6 bases at V and 3 bases at J, with 19 bases between. CDR3 coding DNA: TGCGCCAGCACCCTCGCCCCCGGGTCACTCTACGAGCAGTACTTC. It codes for CASTLAPGSLYEQYF.

Worth noting for this clone: At one of its ends the junction is not consistent with the germline gene, which may arise from a read error. This chain connects TRBV27 to TRBJ2-2; tentatively, D is TRBD2 (5 bases). The germline CDR1 and CDR2 sequences are MNHEY and SMNVEV (reference sequence). The CDR3 sequence is 14 residues long. The CDR3 spells CASNPFGGTGELSF. For the CDR3, the DNA is TGTGCCAGCAACCCCTTTGGAGGCACCGGGGAGCTGTCTTTT.

The chain has TRBV2 and TRBJ1-5; TRBD1 might be the D (5 bases). The CDR3 has 15 residues. The germline V gene has CDR1 SNHLY and CDR2 FYNNEI. V was clipped by 5 bases and J by 7 bases, with 18 bases between them. CDR3 in amino acids: CASSRNTDSRQPQHF. The CDR3 DNA reads as TGTGCCAGCAGTCGAAATACAGACAGCCGCCAGCCCCAGCATTTT.

This sequence joins TRBV18 and TRBJ2-1, with 9 bases identical to TRBD1. Germline-derived CDR1 and CDR2 are KGHSH and LQKENI. The ends lost 6 bases at V and 9 bases at J; junction bases unmatched: 9. The CDR3 is made up of 14 amino acids. The CDR3 loop is CASSRGTGRSEQFF. As DNA, the CDR3 is TGTGCCAGCTCCCGGGGGACAGGGAGGAGTGAGCAGTTCTTC.

V usage is TRBV2 and J usage is TRBJ2-2; 9 bases agree with TRBD2. V dropped 10 bases and J dropped 7; count of bases not matched to a gene: 7. This CDR3 has 13 amino acids. Germline CDR1 is SNHLY and CDR2 is FYNNEI. The CDR3 sequence is CATPRGGRGELFF. For the CDR3, the DNA is TGTGCCACCCCGCGGGGGGGCCGCGGGGAGCTGTTTTTT.

This clone was seen just once. This chain connects TRBV4-1 to TRBJ2-5; D call uncertain. This CDR3 comprises 15 residues. Germline CDR1 reads MGHRA; CDR2 reads YSYEKL. Between the trimmed V and J ends, which lost 0 bases and 5 bases, there was a span of 13 bases. CDR3 bases: TGCGCCAGCAGCCAAGATGTGGCAGTTGGTGAGACCCAGTACTTC. Translated: CASSQDVAVGETQYF.

About this clone: Distinct nucleotide sequences in the sample also encode this CDR3. V gene TRBV5-1 combines with J gene TRBJ2-3, with 9 bases aligning to TRBD2. Germline CDR1 is SGHRS and CDR2 is YFSETQ. The V segment lost 0 bases and the J segment 0 bases; nucleotides outside the gene matches: 2. This CDR3 has 16 amino acids. CDR3 coding DNA: TGCGCCAGCAGCTTGGTTGCGGGGGGGAGCACAGATACGCAGTATTTT. Protein: CASSLVAGGSTDTQYF.

The J gene is TRBJ2-3, the V gene TRBV6-6; D is ambiguous. The CDR3 loop spans 14 amino acids. Germline assignment: CDR1 MNHNY and CDR2 SVGAGI (reference sequence). Trimming stripped 5 bases from V and 0 bases from J, with 9 bases between. CDR3 sequence: CASSPRSSTDTQYF. The CDR3 nucleotides read TGTGCCAGCAGTCCGCGTTCTAGCACAGATACGCAGTATTTT.

This chain links TRBV19 with TRBJ1-4, with D uncertain. From germline, CDR1 is LNHDA and CDR2 SQIVND (reference sequence). The CDR3 runs to 13 residues. Trimming cost V 0 bases and J 13 bases, with 12 bases left between them. CDR3 bases: TGTGCCAGTAGTATAGAGAGAGAACCGGTACTGTTTTTT. Protein: CASSIEREPVLFF.

J is TRBJ2-3 and V is TRBV2, with D possibly being TRBD2 (5 bases). V gave up 0 bases and J gave up 3 bases, with 7 bases separating them. This CDR3 has 14 residues. Germline CDR1 SNHLY, CDR2 FYNNEI. The CDR3 region has the DNA TGTGCCAGCAGTGAAGCGGGAGTGACAGATACGCAGTATTTT. This gives the protein CASSEAGVTDTQYF.

The V call is TRBV7-9, the J call TRBJ2-7, with D possibly matching TRBD1 (6 bases). Trimming took 1 base from V and 5 from J, leaving 9 bases between them. The CDR3 has 13 amino acids. The germline V gene encodes CDR1 SEHNR and CDR2 FQNEAQ (reference sequence). CDR3 DNA: TGTGCCAGCAGCTTAGACAGGGTCAACGAGCAGTACTTC. Its protein product is CASSLDRVNEQYF.

The rearrangement links TRBV5-1 to TRBJ2-3, with unresolved D. This CDR3 is 12 amino acids long. V shed 5 bases and J shed 4 bases, with 8 bases lying between them. In germline, CDR1 is SGHRS, CDR2 YFSETQ. CDR3 in amino acids: CASRENADTQYF. The CDR3 DNA follows: TGCGCCAGCAGGGAGAACGCAGATACGCAGTATTTT. Together with reference TRBV5-1 and TRBJ2-3, the CDR3 gives the full variable domain: KAGVTQTPRYLIKTRGQQVTLSCSPISGHRSVSWYQQTPGQGLQFLFEYFSETQRNKGNFPGRFSGRQFSNSRSEMNVSTLELGDSALYLCASRENADTQYFGPGTRLTVL.

This clone appeared once. The chain links TRBV27 to TRBJ2-2, with TRBD2 identical over 15 bases. The germline V gene has CDR1 MNHEY and CDR2 SMNVEV (reference sequence). There are 17 residues in the CDR3. The V and J ends lost 2 bases and 5 bases, in that order; junction bases with no gene match: 3. CDR3 bases: TGTGCCAGCAGTTTAGGGACTAGCGGGGGGAGTACCGGGGAGCTGTTTTTT. This translates into CASSLGTSGGSTGELFF.